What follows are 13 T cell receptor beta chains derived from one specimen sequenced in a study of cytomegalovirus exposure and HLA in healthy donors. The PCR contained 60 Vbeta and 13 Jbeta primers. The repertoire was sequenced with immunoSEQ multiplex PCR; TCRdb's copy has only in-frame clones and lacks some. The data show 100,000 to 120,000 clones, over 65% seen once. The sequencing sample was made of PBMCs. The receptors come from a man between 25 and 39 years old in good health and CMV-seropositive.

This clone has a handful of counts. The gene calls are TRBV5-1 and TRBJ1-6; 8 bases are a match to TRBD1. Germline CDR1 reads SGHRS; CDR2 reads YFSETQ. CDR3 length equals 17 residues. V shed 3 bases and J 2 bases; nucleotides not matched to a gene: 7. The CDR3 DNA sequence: TGCGCCAGCAGCTCGAACCCGACAGGGGCCTATAATTCACCCCTCCACTTT. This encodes CASSSNPTGAYNSPLHF. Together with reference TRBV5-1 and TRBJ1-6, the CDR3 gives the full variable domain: KAGVTQTPRYLIKTRGQQVTLSCSPISGHRSVSWYQQTPGQGLQFLFEYFSETQRNKGNFPGRFSGRQFSNSRSEMNVSTLELGDSALYLCASSSNPTGAYNSPLHFGNGTRLTVT.

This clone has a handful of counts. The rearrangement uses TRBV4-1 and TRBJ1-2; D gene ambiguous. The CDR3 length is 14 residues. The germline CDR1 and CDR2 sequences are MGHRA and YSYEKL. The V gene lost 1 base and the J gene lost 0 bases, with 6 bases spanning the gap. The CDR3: CASSQADTNYGYTF. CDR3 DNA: TGCGCCAGCAGCCAAGCCGACACTAACTATGGCTACACCTTC.

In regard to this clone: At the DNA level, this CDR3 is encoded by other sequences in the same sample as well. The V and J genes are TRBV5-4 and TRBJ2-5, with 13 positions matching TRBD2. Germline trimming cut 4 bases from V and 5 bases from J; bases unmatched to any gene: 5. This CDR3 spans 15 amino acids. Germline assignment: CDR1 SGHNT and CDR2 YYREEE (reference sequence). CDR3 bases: TGTGCCAGCAGCCTGGGACTAGCGGGGAGGGAGACCCAGTACTTC. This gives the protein CASSLGLAGRETQYF.

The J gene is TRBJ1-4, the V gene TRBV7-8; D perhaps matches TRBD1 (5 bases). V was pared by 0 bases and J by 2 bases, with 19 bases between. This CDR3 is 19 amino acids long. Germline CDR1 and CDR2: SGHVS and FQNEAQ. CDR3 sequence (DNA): TGTGCCAGCAGCTTAGCGAGGTTTAGTAGGAACAGGACTAATGAAAAACTGTTTTTT. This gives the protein CASSLARFSRNRTNEKLFF.

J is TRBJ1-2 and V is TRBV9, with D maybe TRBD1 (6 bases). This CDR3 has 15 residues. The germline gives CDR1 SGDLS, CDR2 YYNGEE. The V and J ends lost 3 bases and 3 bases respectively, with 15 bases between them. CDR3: CASSGYRALYYGYTF. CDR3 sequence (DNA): TGTGCCAGCAGCGGTTACAGGGCGTTGTACTATGGCTACACCTTC.

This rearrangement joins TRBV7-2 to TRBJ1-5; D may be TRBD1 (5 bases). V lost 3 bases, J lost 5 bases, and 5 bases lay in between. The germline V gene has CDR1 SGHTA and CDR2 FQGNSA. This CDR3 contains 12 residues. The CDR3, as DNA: TGTGCCAGCAGCTTCAGGGATCAGCCCCAGCATTTT. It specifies CASSFRDQPQHF. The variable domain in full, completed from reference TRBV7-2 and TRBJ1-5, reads GAGVSQSPSNKVTEKGKDVELRCDPISGHTALYWYRQSLGQGLEFLIYFQGNSAPDKSGLPSDRFSAERTGGSVSTLTIQRTQQEDSAVYLCASSFRDQPQHFGDGTRLSIL.

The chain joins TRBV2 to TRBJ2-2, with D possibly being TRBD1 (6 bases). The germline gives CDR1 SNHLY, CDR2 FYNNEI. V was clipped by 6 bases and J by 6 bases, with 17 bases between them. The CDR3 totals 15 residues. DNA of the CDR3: TGTGCCAGCAGGGTGGACAGAGACATTTCCGGGGAGCTGTTTTTT. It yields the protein CASRVDRDISGELFF.

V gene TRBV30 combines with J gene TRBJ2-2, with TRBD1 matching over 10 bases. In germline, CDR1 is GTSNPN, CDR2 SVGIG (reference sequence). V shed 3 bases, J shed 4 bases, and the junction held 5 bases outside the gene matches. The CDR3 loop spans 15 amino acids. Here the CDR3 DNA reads TGTGCCTGGAGGATCGGGACAGGGGTCACCGGGGAGCTGTTTTTT. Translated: CAWRIGTGVTGELFF.

CDR3 bases: TGTGCCAGCAGCCGGGGGGGCGCGCAAGAGACCCAGTACTTC. Residues: CASSRGGAQETQYF. The rearrangement links TRBV5-4 to TRBJ2-5; 8 bases align to TRBD2. This CDR3 has 14 amino acids. The germline V gene has CDR1 SGHNT and CDR2 YYREEE (reference sequence). Trimming took 4 bases from V and 2 from J; bases not matched to a gene: 4.

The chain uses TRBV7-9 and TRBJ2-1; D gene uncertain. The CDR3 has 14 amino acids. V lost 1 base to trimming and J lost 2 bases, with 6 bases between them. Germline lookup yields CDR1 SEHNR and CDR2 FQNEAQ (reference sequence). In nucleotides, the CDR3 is TGTGCCAGCAGCTTAGTATCGGCCTACAATGAGCAGTTCTTC. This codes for CASSLVSAYNEQFF. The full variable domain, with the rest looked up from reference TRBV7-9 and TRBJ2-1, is DTGVSQNPRHKITKRGQNVTFRCDPISEHNRLYWYRQTLGQGPEFLTYFQNEAQLEKSRLLSDRFSAERPKGSFSTLEIQRTEQGDSAMYLCASSLVSAYNEQFFGPGTRLTVL.

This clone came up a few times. The CDR3 DNA is TGTGCCATCAGTGTGACTAGCGGGGGGGCGGGTGAGCAGTTCTTC. Residues: CAISVTSGGAGEQFF. The chain recombines TRBV10-3 with TRBJ2-1; 14 bases align to TRBD2. CDR3 size: 15 residues. Germline V gives CDR1 ENHRY, CDR2 SYGVKD. Germline trimming cut 4 bases from V and 9 bases from J; bases unmatched to any gene: 5.

The CDR3 spells CASSLGAAIYSYNSPLHF. The CDR3 DNA sequence: TGTGCCAGCAGCCTGGGGGCAGCCATCTACTCCTATAATTCACCCCTCCACTTT. V and J are TRBV5-8 and TRBJ1-6; possibly TRBD1 for D (6 bases). The CDR3 is 18 residues long. Germline-derived CDR1 and CDR2 are SGHTS and YDEGEE. The ends were cut back, 4 bases at V and 0 bases at J, with 17 bases in the middle.

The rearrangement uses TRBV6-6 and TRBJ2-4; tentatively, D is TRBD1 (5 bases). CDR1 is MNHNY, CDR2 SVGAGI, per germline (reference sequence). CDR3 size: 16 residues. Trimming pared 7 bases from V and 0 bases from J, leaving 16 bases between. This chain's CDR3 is CASTATDYIAKNIQYF. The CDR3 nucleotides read TGTGCCAGCACCGCGACAGATTACATAGCCAAAAACATTCAGTACTTC.